Following are 26 T cell receptor beta chains from one sample sequenced in a study of CD8 T cells in Susac syndrome. The RNA, roughly 0.45 to 1 ug, was put through reverse transcription using random hexamers. A single record per CDR3 protein comes from TCRdb applying MiXCR to the immunoSEQ multiplex PCR reads. The table has roughly 88,000 distinct CDR3 sequences, about 95% seen once; the top ten hold around 0.41%. Sequencing was performed on CD8+ T cells from PBMCs. These receptors originate from a human donor with Susac syndrome.

The chain is built from TRBV4-3 and TRBJ1-4, with D hard to call. Per the germline V gene, CDR1 is LGHNA and CDR2 is YSLEER. Deletions cut 4 bases from V and 0 bases from J, with 9 bases between. The CDR3 loop spans 15 amino acids. CDR3 region: CASSRDGATNEKLFF. The CDR3 DNA is TGCGCCAGCAGCCGCGACGGCGCAACTAATGAAAAACTGTTTTTT.

The CDR3 loop is CASSYFGTNEKLFF. CDR3 DNA: TGTGCCAGCAGTTACTTTGGAACTAATGAAAAACTGTTTTTT. The chain has TRBV6-5 and TRBJ1-4; D ambiguous. The V gene's germline CDR1 is MNHEY and CDR2 SVGAGI. V was trimmed by 1 base and J by 1 base, leaving 4 bases between them. The CDR3 covers 14 residues.

The V and J genes are TRBV5-4 and TRBJ2-5; D not certain. The CDR3 has 14 residues. The V end was cut by 4 bases, the J end by 5 bases, with 15 bases between. Germline CDR1 SGHNT, CDR2 YYREEE (reference sequence). The CDR3 DNA is TGTGCCAGCAGCGTGGAAGGGCGATGGGAGACCCAGTACTTC. Protein product: CASSVEGRWETQYF. The whole variable domain, filled in from reference TRBV5-4 and TRBJ2-5, reads ETGVTQSPTHLIKTRGQQVTLRCSSQSGHNTVSWYQQALGQGPQFIFQYYREEENGRGNFPPRFSGLQFPNYSSELNVNALELDDSALYLCASSVEGRWETQYFGPGTRLLVL.

The chain uses TRBV7-2 and TRBJ2-1, with 9 bases that match TRBD2. Germline V gives CDR1 SGHTA, CDR2 FQGNSA. The V and J ends lost 5 bases and 8 bases, in that order; junction bases with no gene match: 7. There are 14 residues in the CDR3. The CDR3 nucleotides read TGTGCCAGCAGCCCCGAGATAGCGGGAGATGAGCAGTTCTTC. Translation gives CASSPEIAGDEQFF.

This clonotype came up once. The J gene is TRBJ2-5, the V gene TRBV5-6; 8 nucleotides line up with TRBD1. V shed 3 bases and J 2 bases; nucleotides not matched to a gene: 9. The length of the CDR3 is 16 residues. The germline gives CDR1 SGHDT, CDR2 YYEEEE. The CDR3 is CASSSAGQGRQETQYF. The CDR3 DNA reads as TGTGCCAGCAGCTCGGCCGGACAGGGTCGACAAGAGACCCAGTACTTC.

The chain combines TRBV3-1 with TRBJ1-1; 7 bases agree with TRBD1. J was trimmed by 7 bases and V by 6 bases; bases with no gene match: 8. CDR3 length equals 13 residues. Germline assignment: CDR1 LGHDT and CDR2 YNNKEL (reference sequence). The CDR3 DNA reads TGTGCCAGCAGTCCGACAGGGCACGGTGAAGCTTTCTTT. Protein sequence: CASSPTGHGEAFF.

J is TRBJ2-7 and V is TRBV4-1; no clear D gene. CDR3 length: 13 residues. The V gene lost 5 bases and the J gene lost 7 bases, with 15 bases spanning the gap. The germline V gene has CDR1 MGHRA and CDR2 YSYEKL. Here the CDR3 DNA reads TGCGCCAGCAGCTCCAGTCTTGAGGAAGAGCAGTACTTC. The encoded protein is CASSSSLEEEQYF.

The chain carries TRBV20-1 and TRBJ2-7; 8 bases agree with TRBD2. The CDR3 extends over 15 amino acids. Germline CDR1 DFQATT, CDR2 SNEGSKA (reference sequence). Trimming cost V 0 bases and J 3 bases; bases outside gene matches: 7. As DNA, the CDR3 is TGCAGTGCTAGAGATAAAGCGGGAGAGGACTACGAGCAGTACTTC. Amino acid sequence: CSARDKAGEDYEQYF.

This chain uses TRBV2 with TRBJ2-1, with TRBD1 matching over 9 bases. This CDR3 has 15 amino acids. The ends lost 5 bases at V and 5 bases at J; junction bases unmatched: 7. Germline V gene lookup returns CDR1 SNHLY and CDR2 FYNNEI. The CDR3 DNA reads as TGTGCCAGCAGTCCACAGGGGGCTATGAACAATGAGCAGTTCTTC. The encoded protein is CASSPQGAMNNEQFF.

The V call is TRBV20-1, the J call TRBJ1-2; a weak D match, TRBD1 (5 bases). V was cut by 0 bases and J by 2 bases, with 13 bases left in between. The germline gives CDR1 DFQATT, CDR2 SNEGSKA (reference sequence). The CDR3 length is 15 residues. CDR3 nucleotides: TGCAGTGCTAGAGATCGTGGGCAGGGCAACTATGGCTACACCTTC. Protein product: CSARDRGQGNYGYTF.

The chain carries TRBV7-9 and TRBJ1-2; D possibly corresponds to TRBD1 (5 bases). This CDR3 is 16 amino acids long. Trimming left V 2 bases short and J 2 bases short, with 15 bases between. Germline V lookup: CDR1 SEHNR, CDR2 FQNEAQ (reference sequence). In DNA, the CDR3 is TGTGCCAGCAGCTTATCCCGGATAGGGACCAACTATGGCTACACCTTC. Its protein is CASSLSRIGTNYGYTF.

This sequence joins TRBV2 and TRBJ1-6; maybe TRBD1 (6 bases). Germline lookup yields CDR1 SNHLY and CDR2 FYNNEI. V lost 6 bases and J 10 bases, leaving 10 bases between the germline ends. The CDR3 is 12 residues long. The CDR3 reads CASRGGGSPLHF. DNA of the CDR3: TGTGCCAGCAGAGGAGGGGGGTCACCCCTCCACTTT. The full variable domain, completed using reference TRBV2 and TRBJ1-6, is EPEVTQTPSHQVTQMGQEVILRCVPISNHLYFYWYRQILGQKVEFLVSFYNNEISEKSEIFDDQFSVERPDGSNFTLKIRSTKLEDSAMYFCASRGGGSPLHFGNGTRLTVT.

The chain combines TRBV13 with TRBJ2-5, with D uncertain. V lost 3 bases to trimming and J lost 1 base, with 6 bases between them. CDR1 is PRHDT and CDR2 is FYEKMQ in the germline V gene (reference sequence). CDR3 length: 13 amino acids. CDR3 loop: CASSFRSQETQYF. CDR3 DNA: TGTGCCAGCAGCTTTCGCAGCCAAGAGACCCAGTACTTC.

The chain uses TRBV25-1 and TRBJ1-6; no clear D. This CDR3 comprises 14 residues. The germline V gene has CDR1 MGHDK and CDR2 SYGVNS. Trimming left V 2 bases short and J 10 bases short, with 12 bases between. CDR3 DNA sequence: TGTGCCAGCAGTGAAGGCCGGGTGGAGTCACCCCTCCACTTT. Residues: CASSEGRVESPLHF.

This clonotype occurred once. The V gene is TRBV7-3, the J gene TRBJ1-1; weak D call: TRBD1 (6 bases). V was clipped by 5 bases and J by 7 bases, with 14 bases between them. Germline CDR1 is SGHTA and CDR2 is FQGTGA. The CDR3 is 13 residues long. CDR3 loop: CASSQNSGVEAFF. CDR3 in DNA: TGTGCCAGCAGCCAAAATTCAGGGGTTGAAGCTTTCTTT.

CDR3 sequence (DNA): TGTGCCAGCAGTCGACTAGCGGGGAGCTCCTACAATGAGCAGTTCTTC. Translation: CASSRLAGSSYNEQFF. The V gene is TRBV6-2 or TRBV6-3, the J gene TRBJ2-1; TRBD2 matches 11 bases. Losses at the gene ends were 5 bases for V and 0 bases for J; bases not matched to a gene: 3. Germline-derived CDR1 and CDR2 are MNHEY and SVGEGT. This CDR3 is 16 amino acids long.

The V gene is TRBV30, the J gene TRBJ2-2; no reliable D call. CDR1 GTSNPN and CDR2 SVGIG come from the germline V gene (reference sequence). The V and J ends lost 0 bases and 7 bases respectively, with 6 bases between them. The CDR3 is made up of 12 amino acids. In DNA form, the CDR3 reads TGTGCCTGGAGTGTACTTGGCGGGGAGCTGTTTTTT. This gives the protein CAWSVLGGELFF.

The chain couples TRBV7-2 to TRBJ1-1, with D maybe TRBD1 (6 bases). This CDR3 spans 14 amino acids. Germline V gene sequence: CDR1 SGHTA, CDR2 FQGNSA. V gave up 7 bases and J gave up 4 bases, with 16 bases separating them. CDR3 coding DNA: TGTGCCAGCACCCTCAACCCAGGGGTCACTGAAGCTTTCTTT. Translated: CASTLNPGVTEAFF.

The chain carries TRBV5-6 and TRBJ1-5; D ambiguous. The germline V gene encodes CDR1 SGHDT and CDR2 YYEEEE. The germline V and J ends were trimmed by 0 bases and 6 bases, with 7 bases remaining between them. CDR3 length equals 13 residues. CDR3 DNA: TGTGCCAGCAGCTTGGCCAGACGTCAGCCCCAGCATTTT. Its protein product is CASSLARRQPQHF.

In DNA form, the CDR3 reads TGTGCCAGCAGCCACCACCACTGGACTGTGAACTATGGCTACACCTTC. This sequence encodes CASSHHHWTVNYGYTF. V usage is TRBV7-9 and J usage is TRBJ1-2; D remains ambiguous. Trimming took 5 bases from V and 2 from J, leaving 18 bases between them. Germline CDR1 and CDR2: SEHNR and FQNEAQ (reference sequence). The CDR3 runs to 16 residues.

V is TRBV20-1 and J is TRBJ2-3, with unresolved D. The CDR3 is made up of 15 amino acids. V shed 6 bases and J shed 2 bases, with 18 bases lying between them. Germline V lookup: CDR1 DFQATT, CDR2 SNEGSKA (reference sequence). The CDR3 DNA reads as TGCAGTGCGACCGCAGCGAGTCGATCCACAGATACGCAGTATTTT. Its protein is CSATAASRSTDTQYF.

This clonotype was picked up one time. The chain combines TRBV2 with TRBJ2-7; tentative D call: TRBD1 (5 bases). The CDR3 contains 14 residues. From germline, CDR1 is SNHLY and CDR2 FYNNEI. The germline V and J ends were trimmed by 6 bases and 1 base, with 13 bases remaining between them. The CDR3 DNA reads as TGTGCCAGCAGGGTAGGCAGGGTGTCCTACGAGCAGTACTTC. It specifies CASRVGRVSYEQYF.

The chain employs TRBV14 and TRBJ2-1; no definite D call. From germline, CDR1 is SGHDN and CDR2 FVKESK. V lost 2 bases and J lost 6, with 2 bases in between. CDR3 size: 11 residues. CDR3 sequence reads: CASSQTNEQFF. The CDR3 bases are TGTGCCAGCAGCCAAACCAATGAGCAGTTCTTC.

This clonotype came up once. This chain's CDR3 is CSARTSPSTKETQYF. CDR3 DNA: TGCAGTGCCCGAACCAGTCCTTCCACCAAAGAGACCCAGTACTTC. The chain has TRBV20-1 and TRBJ2-5; no firm D call. V was shortened by 6 bases and J by 3 bases, with 20 bases between the two germline ends. CDR1 DFQATT and CDR2 SNEGSKA come from the germline V gene (reference sequence). The CDR3 runs to 15 residues.

The V call is TRBV10-2, the J call TRBJ2-7, with 7 bases fitting TRBD2. Trimming at V came to 2 bases and at J to 5 bases, leaving 6 bases not matched to a gene. CDR1 is WSHSY and CDR2 is SAAADI in the germline V gene. The CDR3 is 14 amino acids. DNA for the CDR3: TGCGCCAGCAGTGAGACCGGGAGGATCCACGAGCAGTACTTC. Its translation: CASSETGRIHEQYF.

The rearrangement links TRBV5-1 to TRBJ2-5, with D maybe TRBD2 (5 bases). V was shortened by 4 bases and J by 2 bases, with 9 bases between the two germline ends. CDR1 is SGHRS, CDR2 YFSETQ, per germline. The CDR3 covers 13 residues. The DNA of the CDR3 is TGCGCCAGCAGCCGGACGGGGCAAGAGACCCAGTACTTC. It codes for CASSRTGQETQYF.